Listed below are T cell receptor beta chains from one sample, sequenced in a study of tumor-infiltrating lymphocytes in primary liver carcinoma. In TCRdb, the multiplex PCR reads were re-called with MiXCR into one record per CDR3 protein. Of fewer than 75,000 distinct CDR3 sequences detected, over 65% appear once; the ten largest clones hold roughly 60%. The sequencing input was liver tumor tissue from sampling region 2. All receptors derive from a man aged 40-50 years with primary liver carcinoma and hepatitis B virus infection. Each CDR3 is given with its conserved first and last residue. D genes are given only for firm matches. Clone size is not always given. Where it is, it says once, few, many or a class for expanded clones.

cdr3_aa,cdr3_nt,d_call,j_call,v_call,clone_size
CASTLFLRDNEQFF,TGCGCTAGCACCTTGTTCCTAAGGGACAATGAGCAGTTCTTC,.,TRBJ2-1,TRBV5-1,.
CTSSLTSGSTDAQCF,TGTACCAGCAGCTTGACTAGCGGGAGCACAGATGCGCAGTGTTTT,TRBD2,TRBJ2-3,TRBV11-2,.
CAIMSFSGSSYNEQFF,TGTGCCATCATGTCGTTTAGCGGGAGCTCCTACAATGAGCAGTTCTTC,TRBD2,TRBJ2-1,TRBV10-3,many
CANSILGRGDRPQHF,TGTGCCAACAGCATCTTGGGCAGGGGCGATCGGCCCCAGCATTTT,.,TRBJ1-5,TRBV5-6,.
CASSVSGRRTDMQYF,TGTGCCAGCAGCGTTAGCGGGAGGCGGACAGATATGCAGTATTTT,TRBD2,TRBJ2-3,TRBV11-3,.
CASSYFHPGTDTQYF,TGTGCCAGCAGTTACTTCCATCCAGGGACAGATACGCAGTATTTT,.,TRBJ2-3,TRBV6-5,many
CAGRFTQGGSPLHF,TGTGCCGGCAGATTCACACAGGGTGGTTCACCCCTCCACTTT,.,TRBJ1-6,TRBV12-3/TRBV12-4,once
CASTTGTRRNEQFF,TGTGCCAGTACCACCGGGACTAGACGCAATGAGCAGTTCTTC,TRBD2,TRBJ2-1,TRBV19,.
CASIYSRVPGETQYF,TGTGCCAGTATTTACTCGAGGGTACCCGGGGAGACCCAGTACTTC,.,TRBJ2-5,TRBV6-2/TRBV6-3,.
CASSISASEQYF,TGTGCCAGCAGTATTAGCGCGAGCGAGCAGTACTTC,.,TRBJ2-7,TRBV12-3/TRBV12-4,.
CASNDSLSENNEQFF,TGTGCCAGCAATGATAGTTTATCCGAAAACAATGAGCAGTTCTTC,.,TRBJ2-1,TRBV7-9,.
CADSFGLDTQYF,TGTGCCGACAGCTTTGGACTCGATACGCAGTATTTT,.,TRBJ2-3,TRBV5-5,.
CASSVRGVAGVVNEQLF,TGTGCCAGCAGTGTACGAGGGGTAGCGGGAGTGGTCAATGAACAGTTATTC,TRBD2,TRBJ2-1,TRBV12-3/TRBV12-4,once
CASSQDRFSSQPQHF,TGCGCCAGCAGCCAAGATCGGTTTAGTTCTCAGCCCCAGCATTTT,.,TRBJ1-5,TRBV4-3,.
CAGSPRVGNEKLFF,TGTGCCGGCAGTCCCCGGGTTGGTAATGAAAAACTGTTTTTT,.,TRBJ1-4,TRBV12-3/TRBV12-4,once